Detailed here is one T cell receptor (beta chain). This clonotype was seen repeatedly, ten times or more. Its recognized antigen is unknown. No much larger clonotype is one base removed from it; base qualities were not supplied. All donors were healthy Caucasians. Three pairs of female monozygotic twins, all aged 18 to 29 years, were included in the twin cohort. Using Miltenyi CD45RO+ enrichment and human naive T-cell isolation kits, memory (CD45RO+) and naive T cells were isolated from PBMC. This sample was included in a study of identical twins (dated by TCRdb to 2015 to 2016). With respect to the entire study: To test whether fetal clonotypes persist, the study used deep sequencing on TCR alpha and beta repertoires from monozygotic twins, unrelated adults of various ages, and cord blood. To rule out contamination, the twin experiments were replicated at different times with different library preparation protocols. Beyond this particular receptor, the publication reports: In beta out-of-frame sequences, excess twin sharing was weaker, because having fewer shared sequences lowered the signal-to-noise ratio. Fewer insertions were carried by abundant cord blood beta clonotypes, a similar but weaker trend appeared in young adult naive repertoires, and no such trend appeared in memory repertoires. Because the same donors could not be followed over many years, the conclusions depended on cross-sectional statistical analysis. Out-of-frame TCR alpha sharing in monozygotic twins was systematically underestimated by recombination models, whereas sharing between unrelated individuals was in agreement with the recombination models. Invariant T cells such as MAIT and iNKT could partly confound zero-insertion analyses, though diverse VJ usage argued against this for most clonotypes. Compared with coincidental sharing between unrelated individuals, an excess of low generation-probability sequences was observed among out-of-frame TCR alpha sequences shared between twins.

The protocol used for the library was 5' RACE. The instrument given in TCRdb is Illumina HiSeq 2000. A universal primer binding site was added through template switching, and the final cDNA carried a unique molecular identifier so that TCR cDNA molecules could be counted accurately. Specific primers in the conserved constant-segment region were used to synthesize first-strand cDNA for TCR alpha and beta chains. Each cDNA library was double barcoded, with a SMART-Mk sample barcode plus Illumina barcodes, to control for contamination. TruSeq adapter sequences and Illumina sample barcodes were added in two successive PCR steps. The Illumina HiSeq platform was used with custom primers to sequence TCR alpha and beta cDNA libraries. As for the authors' bioinformatics: MiGEC processed the raw reads to extract unique molecular identifiers, while MiXCR was used to determine the CDR3 positions. For each individual, recombination models were inferred using an EM algorithm with the repgenHMM and IGoR tools. Shared clonotypes were analyzed with the tcR package in R, and sharing was normalized by the product of cloneset sizes. Out-of-frame nonproductive sequences were analyzed to study raw recombination free of thymic and clonal selection effects. TCRdb itself trimmed the public reads at Q25 with fastp, ran MiXCR and retained productive beta chains. Every distinct CDR3 protein forms one entry, paired with its most common genes and DNA. TCRdb's processing, not the authors' own work, is the source of the V and J calls. The sample table holds 250,000 or so distinct CDR3 sequences, of which around 7% were seen once. Together, the top ten hold roughly 3.9% of the sample.

The germline V gene (reference sequence) yields DFQATT for CDR1 and SNEGSKA for CDR2. The CDR3 has 12 amino acids, counting the end cysteine and phenylalanine. The entry retains the CDR3 DNA only, 36 bases that are in frame from base 1. The junction carries 8 bases between V and J, which are trimmed by 5 bases and 1 base respectively. The same sample was also used in a study of yellow fever vaccine responses in identical twins. As that second paper reports: According to the authors, the vaccine-induced T cell response in identical twins seemed to be partly convergent and partly specific to each individual. The study precisely tracked vaccine-responding T cell clones in identical twins.

This chain joins TRBV20-1 to TRBJ1-1; TRBD1 might be the D gene, on 5 matching bases. This receptor was identified in a woman between 18 and 30 years old in good health. The sample comprised memory (CD45RO+) T cells sorted from blood. Per the publication, the cell subset or site label means: CD45RO+ enriched T cells. The CDR3: CSAPRGNTEAFF. The nucleotide sequence reads TGCAGTGCTCCAAGGGGGAACACTGAAGCTTTCTTT.